Following are 3 T cell receptor beta chains from one sample sequenced in a study of blood T cell repertoires in COVID-19. Sequenced by immunoSEQ multiplex PCR; TCRdb stores in-frame clones only, minus some. The sample lists roughly 250,000 clones; approximately 90% were seen once. Specimen: peripheral blood. The receptors stem from a young man with acute or convalescent COVID-19.

This chain joins TRBV5-1 and TRBJ2-7; D not resolved. From germline, CDR1 is SGHRS and CDR2 YFSETQ. The CDR3 contains 13 residues. V lost 1 base and J lost 2, with 7 bases in between. This CDR3 reads CASSLQVAYEQYF. CDR3 DNA: TGCGCCAGCAGCTTGCAGGTAGCCTACGAGCAGTACTTC.

Only one count was recorded for this clone. This chain links TRBV10-3 with TRBJ2-7; 8 bases are a match to TRBD2. The V gene's germline CDR1 is ENHRY and CDR2 SYGVKD. This CDR3 has 16 residues. The V and J ends lost 4 bases and 0 bases, in that order; junction bases with no gene match: 8. The CDR3 is CAISGGLDESSYEQYF. The DNA for the CDR3 is TGTGCCATCAGTGGGGGACTAGATGAAAGCTCCTACGAGCAGTACTTC.

The V call is TRBV7-9, the J call TRBJ1-1; D possibly corresponds to TRBD1 (5 bases). The V and J ends lost 4 bases and 3 bases respectively, with 18 bases between them. Looked up from germline, CDR1 is SEHNR and CDR2 is FQNEAQ (reference sequence). This CDR3 spans 16 amino acids. Here the CDR3 DNA reads TGTGCCAGCAGCTCTCACAGGTCTTCCAGGGACACTGAAGCTTTCTTT. Translation gives CASSSHRSSRDTEAFF.